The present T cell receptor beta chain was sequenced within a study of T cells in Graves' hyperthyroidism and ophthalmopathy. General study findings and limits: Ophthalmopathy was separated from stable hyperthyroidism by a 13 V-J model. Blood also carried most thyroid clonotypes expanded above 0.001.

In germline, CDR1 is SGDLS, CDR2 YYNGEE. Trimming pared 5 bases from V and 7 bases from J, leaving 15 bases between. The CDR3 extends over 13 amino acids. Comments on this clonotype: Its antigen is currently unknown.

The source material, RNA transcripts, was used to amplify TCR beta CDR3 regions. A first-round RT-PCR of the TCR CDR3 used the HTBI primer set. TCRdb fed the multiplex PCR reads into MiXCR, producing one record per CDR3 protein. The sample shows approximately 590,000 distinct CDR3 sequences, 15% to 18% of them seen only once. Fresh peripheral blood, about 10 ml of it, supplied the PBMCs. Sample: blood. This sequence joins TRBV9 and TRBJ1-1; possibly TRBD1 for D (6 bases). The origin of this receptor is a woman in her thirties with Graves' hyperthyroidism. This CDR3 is CASSTRGGGEAFF. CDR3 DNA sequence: TGTGCCAGCAGTACTAGGGGGGGGGGTGAAGCTTTCTTT.